This TCR beta chain was obtained from a study of shared clonotypes between healthy human individuals. General study results and limits: Roughly 5% of naive CD4 clonotypes were common to a few donors.

The naive CD8 subset, CD45RO-negative cells positively selected for CCR7, excluded terminally differentiated effector memory CD45RA+ cells. Produced via immunoSEQ multiplex PCR; TCRdb's table is partial and in-frame only. The sample yields roughly 890,000 clones, 80% to 95% seen once. The germline CDR1 and CDR2 sequences are MNHEY and SMNVEV (reference sequence). The CDR3 has 14 amino acids. Between the trimmed V and J ends, which lost 2 bases and 2 bases, there was a span of 10 bases. To note about this clone: What it binds is not known.

Sequencing was performed on naive CD8+ T cells sorted from blood. The genes are TRBV27 and TRBJ2-7, with D hard to call. The clonotype was recovered from a man aged 25 to 40 in good health. For the CDR3, the DNA is TGTGCCAGCAGTTTAAGGGCAGAAACCTACGAGCAGTACTTC. Its translation: CASSLRAETYEQYF.